This T cell receptor beta chain was obtained from a study of shared clonotypes between healthy human individuals. Study at large: Used for every donor were three CD4 naive, three CD4 memory, two CD8 naive and one CD8 memory plate.

Trimming removed 2 bases at V and 2 bases at J, with 15 bases between. The CDR3 length is 17 residues. Germline loops: CDR1 LNHDA, CDR2 SQIVND (reference sequence). Terminally differentiated effector memory CD45RA+ cells were left out of the naive CD8 fraction, which was CD45RO-negative and positively selected for CCR7. The authors distributed each subset's genomic DNA evenly over several immunoSEQ plates. Clones were sequenced by immunoSEQ multiplex PCR, and TCRdb holds only the in-frame ones, with some missing. This sample yields approximately 2,200,000 clones, of which 85% to 95% are seen a single time; roughly 1.7% belongs to the top ten.

J is TRBJ2-2 and V is TRBV19; D is possibly TRBD1 (5 bases). The receptor was derived from a man younger than 35 in good health. Some clones in this sample may be carry-over from other donors' samples. The sample comprised naive CD8+ T cells from PBMCs. DNA of the CDR3: TGTGCCAGTAGTATATTGCCGGCAGGGTATAACACCGGGGAGCTGTTTTTT. Amino acids: CASSILPAGYNTGELFF. The full variable domain, with the rest looked up from reference TRBV19 and TRBJ2-2, is DGGITQSPKYLFRKEGQNVTLSCEQNLNHDAMYWYRQDPGQGLRLIYYSQIVNDFQKGDIAEGYSVSREKKESFPLTVTSAQKNPTAFYLCASSILPAGYNTGELFFGEGSRLTVL.